Listed below are T cell receptor beta chains from one sample, sequenced in a study of blood T cell repertoires in COVID-19. Profiling relied on immunoSEQ multiplex PCR, and the TCRdb table lists in-frame clones only, not all of them. The data show about 58,000 clones, around 93% seen once. The specimen sequenced was peripheral blood. The receptors were gathered from a man aged 45-65 years with active COVID-19. Each CDR3 is given with its conserved first and last residue. The D gene is left open where the match is weak. The listing skips clone size in some rows; elsewhere it reads once, few, many or a size class.

J gene	clone size	D gene	V gene	CDR3 DNA	CDR3 protein
TRBJ2-7	.	TRBD2	TRBV28	TGTGCCAGCGGGCCGGGGGGGCGAGGCCAACTGCCTTTC	CASGPGGRGQLPF
TRBJ1-1	.	.	TRBV11-3	TGTGCCAGCAGCTCCACGGCGGCGGCGAACACTGAAGCTTTCTTT	CASSSTAAANTEAFF
TRBJ2-3	once	.	TRBV19	TGTGCCAGTAGTATAGTTAGGGGCGCAGATACGCAGTATTTT	CASSIVRGADTQYF
TRBJ2-5	once	.	TRBV28	TGTGCCAGCGCGACCATGGACACTCAAGAGACCCAGTACTTC	CASATMDTQETQYF
TRBJ1-1	.	.	TRBV6-5	TGTGCCAGCAGTCACAGGGAGAACACTGAAGCTTTCTTT	CASSHRENTEAFF
TRBJ2-2	.	TRBD1	TRBV7-3	TGTGCCAGCAGCGGACAGGGACAGAACACCGGGGAGCTGTTTTTT	CASSGQGQNTGELFF
TRBJ1-5	.	.	TRBV27	TGTGCCAGCAGTTATCTTTCGGGTCAGCCCCAGCATTTT	CASSYLSGQPQHF
TRBJ1-1	.	.	TRBV3-1/TRBV3-2	TGTGCCAGCAGCCAAGGGATAGGGGGGAACACTGAAGCTTTCTTT	CASSQGIGGNTEAFF
TRBJ1-1	.	.	TRBV20-1	TGCAGTGTGCCCGTGCGCACTGAAGCTTTCTTT	CSVPVRTEAFF
TRBJ1-4	.	.	TRBV2	TGTGCCAGCAGTGGACAGACGGGCGGTGAAAAACTGTTTTTT	CASSGQTGGEKLFF
TRBJ1-1	.	TRBD1	TRBV29-1	TGCAGCGTTGAAAGGGACAGGGCATTTTACACTGAAGCTTTCTTT	CSVERDRAFYTEAFF
TRBJ2-7	.	.	TRBV15	TGTGCCACCAGCGTCGGGACTCCACTTTTACACGAGCAGTACTTC	CATSVGTPLLHEQYF
TRBJ2-7	.	TRBD2	TRBV4-2	TGTGCCAGCAGCCAATTAGCGGGGGGCCACGAGCAGTACTTC	CASSQLAGGHEQYF
TRBJ2-1	.	TRBD1	TRBV5-1	TGCGCCAGCAGCTTGGAGTGGGACAGAAACTACAATGAGCAGTTCTTC	CASSLEWDRNYNEQFF
TRBJ2-7	once	.	TRBV5-6	TGTGCCAGCAGCTTGGATAGCGGCAGGGTTACCTACGAGCAGTACTTC	CASSLDSGRVTYEQYF
TRBJ2-3	.	TRBD2	TRBV5-1	TGCGCCAGCAGCTTGGCCGGGATAGCGGGGGTCCGGGATACGCAGTATTTT	CASSLAGIAGVRDTQYF
TRBJ2-5	.	TRBD1	TRBV11-2	TGTGCCAGCAGCCAACAGACAGGGTCTCAAGAGACCCAGTACTTC	CASSQQTGSQETQYF
TRBJ1-1	.	.	TRBV5-1	TGCGCCAGCAGCTTGGGGACAGTGAACACTGAAGCTTTCTTT	CASSLGTVNTEAFF
TRBJ2-5	.	TRBD2	TRBV5-1	TGCGCCAGCAAAACCGGGACTAGCGGGATAAGGGGGGAGACCCAGTACTTC	CASKTGTSGIRGETQYF
TRBJ2-1	once	.	TRBV11-3	TGTGCCAGCAGCCGAACCGGGAGCTCCTACAATGAGCAGTTCTTC	CASSRTGSSYNEQFF
TRBJ2-3	.	TRBD2	TRBV2	TGTGCCAGCAGTGAGCGGGCTAGCGGAGATACGCAGTATTTT	CASSERASGDTQYF
TRBJ2-3	.	TRBD2	TRBV9	TGTGCCAGCAGCGGGCGGACTAGCGGGAGGACCACAGATACGCAGTATTTT	CASSGRTSGRTTDTQYF
TRBJ1-1	.	.	TRBV4-1	TGCGCCAGCAGCCAAGGTGGGTCAGGGAACACTGAAGCTTTCTTT	CASSQGGSGNTEAFF
TRBJ2-1	.	TRBD1	TRBV6-5	TGTGCCAGCAGTCCATTACAGGGGGAAAATGAGCAGTTCTTC	CASSPLQGENEQFF
TRBJ2-3	.	TRBD1	TRBV28	TGTGCCAGCAGCCGTATTACACGGGACAGGGACGATACGCAGTATTTT	CASSRITRDRDDTQYF
TRBJ2-7	once	.	TRBV4-1	TGCGCCAGCAGCCAAGGTCGCCGGACAAGTGACTACGAGCAGTACTTC	CASSQGRRTSDYEQYF
TRBJ2-1	.	.	TRBV10-3	TGTGCCATCGGGGGGCGGGGGACCTACAATGAGCAGTTCTTC	CAIGGRGTYNEQFF
TRBJ2-3	few	.	TRBV28	TGTGCCAGCAGTGCTACAGGAATAGATACGCAGTATTTT	CASSATGIDTQYF
TRBJ2-1	.	TRBD2	TRBV25-1	TGTGCCAGCAGTGAATTGGGTAGCGGGAGACTCTCCTACAATGAGCAGTTCTTC	CASSELGSGRLSYNEQFF
TRBJ1-2	.	.	TRBV28	TGTGCCAGCAGTTGGGGGGTTCCAGGCGGCTACACCTTC	CASSWGVPGGYTF
TRBJ2-3	.	.	TRBV15	TGTGCCACCAGCACGGGGATTCTGTTGACTTTT	CATSTGILLTF
TRBJ2-5	.	TRBD2	TRBV30	TGTGCCTGGAGTGTAACGAGGACTAGCGGGGAGCAAGAGACCCAGTACTTC	CAWSVTRTSGEQETQYF
TRBJ2-1	.	TRBD2	TRBV5-5	TGTGCCAGCAGCTTGGGTCGGACTAGCGGATACAATGAGCAGTTCTTC	CASSLGRTSGYNEQFF
TRBJ2-7	few	TRBD1	TRBV18	TGTGCCAGCTCACCTTACGGGACAGGGGGCTACGAGCAGTACTTC	CASSPYGTGGYEQYF
TRBJ2-3	.	TRBD2	TRBV11-3	TGTGCCAGCAGCCTTGGATCGGGAGGGGGGGATACGCAGTATTTT	CASSLGSGGGDTQYF
TRBJ2-2	.	.	TRBV30	TGTGCCTGGAGGGGGAAACAGGTTAGGACCGGGGAGCTGTTTTTT	CAWRGKQVRTGELFF
TRBJ2-1	.	TRBD1	TRBV7-6	TGTGCCAGCAGCTCCAAGACAGGGGGGAGTTTTGCTGAGCAGTTCTTC	CASSSKTGGSFAEQFF
TRBJ2-2	.	.	TRBV2	TGTGCCAGCAGTCAGGACAGAGTGAACACCGGGGAGCTGTTTTTT	CASSQDRVNTGELFF
TRBJ1-6	few	TRBD1	TRBV11-3	TGTGCCAGCAGCTTAGCCCCAGGGGGAAATTCACCCCTCCACTTT	CASSLAPGGNSPLHF
TRBJ2-7	.	.	TRBV6-2/TRBV6-3	TGTGCCAGCAGCATCGGACTGATTTTCTCCTACGAGCAGTACTTC	CASSIGLIFSYEQYF
TRBJ1-5	few	.	TRBV28	TGTGCCAGCAGTTTTGCAGGGGCTAGCAATCAGCCCCAGCATTTT	CASSFAGASNQPQHF
TRBJ1-2	.	.	TRBV6-5	TGTGCCAGCAGTTACTCGTACAGGGCCCACTATGGCTACACCTTC	CASSYSYRAHYGYTF
TRBJ1-4	once	.	TRBV6-5	TGTGCCAGCAGTTACTCGTCCAGATTTCCAAAACTGTTTTTT	CASSYSSRFPKLFF
TRBJ1-1	.	TRBD1	TRBV7-6	TGTGCCAGCAGCTTAGAAGTGACAGGGAAGAACACTGAAGCTTTCTTT	CASSLEVTGKNTEAFF